A single T cell receptor (beta chain) is shown here with its context. Trimming removed 10 bases from V and 1 base from J; junction bases left unmatched: 8. The CDR3 consists of 15 residues. The germline gives CDR1 LGHNA, CDR2 YNFKEQ. The data were taken from a study of blood T cell repertoires in COVID-19. Assay: immunoSEQ multiplex PCR; the TCRdb copy retains only in-frame clones and omits some. The table has some 270,000 clones, approximately 90% seen once. The TCR originated in a woman aged 30 to 39 with acute COVID-19. The sequencing input was PBMCs or T cells enriched from blood (not recorded which). The chain links TRBV4-2 to TRBJ2-2; 8 bases align to TRBD2. CDR3 residues: CATTLAGMNTGELFF. The CDR3 nucleotides are TGTGCCACCACATTAGCGGGGATGAACACCGGGGAGCTGTTTTTT.